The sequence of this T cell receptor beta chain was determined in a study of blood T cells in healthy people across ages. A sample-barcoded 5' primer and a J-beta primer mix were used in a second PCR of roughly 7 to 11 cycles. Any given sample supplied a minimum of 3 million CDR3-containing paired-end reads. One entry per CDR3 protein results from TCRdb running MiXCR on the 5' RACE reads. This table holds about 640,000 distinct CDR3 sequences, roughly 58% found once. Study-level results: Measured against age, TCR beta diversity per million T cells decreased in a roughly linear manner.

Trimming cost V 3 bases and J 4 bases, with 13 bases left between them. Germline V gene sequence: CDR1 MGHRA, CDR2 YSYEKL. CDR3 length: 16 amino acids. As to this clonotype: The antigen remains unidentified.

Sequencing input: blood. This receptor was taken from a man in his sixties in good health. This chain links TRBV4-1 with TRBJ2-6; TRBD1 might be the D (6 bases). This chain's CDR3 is CASSQRQGFGANVLTF. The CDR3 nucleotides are TGCGCCAGCAGCCAGCGGCAGGGGTTCGGGGCCAACGTCCTGACTTTC.